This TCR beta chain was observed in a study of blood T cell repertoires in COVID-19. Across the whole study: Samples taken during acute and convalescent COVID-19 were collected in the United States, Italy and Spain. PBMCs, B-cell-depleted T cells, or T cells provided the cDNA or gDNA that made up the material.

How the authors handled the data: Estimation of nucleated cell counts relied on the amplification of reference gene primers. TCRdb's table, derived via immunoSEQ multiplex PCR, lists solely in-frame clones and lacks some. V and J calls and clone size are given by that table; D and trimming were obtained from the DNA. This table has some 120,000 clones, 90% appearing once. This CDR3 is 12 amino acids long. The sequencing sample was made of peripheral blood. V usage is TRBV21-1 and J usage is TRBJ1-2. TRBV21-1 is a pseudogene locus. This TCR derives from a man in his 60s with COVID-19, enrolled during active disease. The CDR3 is CASSNRPGGYTF. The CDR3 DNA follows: TGTGCCAGCAGCAATAGGCCGGGGGGCTACACCTTC.